This TCR beta chain was documented in a study of cytomegalovirus exposure and HLA in healthy donors. General study points: The dataset shows that most TCR sequences were rare, while some public TCRs occurred in many donors.

A word on this clone: Its antigen is undetermined.

Amplification used 60 Vbeta primers and 13 Jbeta primers. Data came from immunoSEQ multiplex PCR; TCRdb stores just in-frame clones and leaves some out. This sample has 100,000 to 150,000 clones, with roughly three quarters found just once. Germline CDR1 reads SGHDN; CDR2 reads FVKESK. The CDR3 contains 13 residues. The V gene lost 5 bases and the J gene lost 3 bases, with 10 bases spanning the gap. The clonotype originates from a woman in her sixties in good health and CMV-seronegative. Sequencing was done on a sample of PBMCs. V gene TRBV14 combines with J gene TRBJ1-1; D gene uncertain. For the CDR3, the DNA is TGTGCCAGCAGCTCTCAGAAGTACACTGAAGCTTTCTTT. It is translated as CASSSQKYTEAFF.